The 17 T cell receptor beta chains listed next were all sequenced from one sample in a study of blood T cell repertoires in COVID-19. The repertoire was sequenced with immunoSEQ multiplex PCR; TCRdb's copy has only in-frame clones and lacks some. The repertoire holds roughly 200,000 clones, roughly 80% seen once, with roughly 14% in the top ten. Material for sequencing was peripheral blood. All receptors derive from a man aged 45-65 years who had recovered from COVID-19.

The V gene is TRBV5-1, the J gene TRBJ2-7; the match to TRBD2 covers 7 bases. V gave up 4 bases and J gave up 5 bases; unmatched junction bases: 9. The CDR3 runs 14 residues. CDR1 is SGHRS and CDR2 is YFSETQ in the germline V gene. The CDR3 is CASSQLGRYHEQYF. For the CDR3, the DNA is TGCGCCAGCAGCCAACTCGGGAGGTATCACGAGCAGTACTTC.

The CDR3 region is CARGGDNTDTQYF. The DNA of the CDR3 is TGTGCCAGGGGAGGGGATAACACAGATACGCAGTATTTT. This chain joins TRBV2 and TRBJ2-3; 7 bases are shared with TRBD2. This CDR3 has 13 residues. The germline gives CDR1 SNHLY, CDR2 FYNNEI. Trimming removed 9 bases from V and 2 bases from J; junction bases left unmatched: 5. Complete variable domain (other parts from reference TRBV2 and TRBJ2-3): EPEVTQTPSHQVTQMGQEVILRCVPISNHLYFYWYRQILGQKVEFLVSFYNNEISEKSEIFDDQFSVERPDGSNFTLKIRSTKLEDSAMYFCARGGDNTDTQYFGPGTRLTVL.

The chain carries TRBV29-1 and TRBJ1-1, with D possibly being TRBD1 (5 bases). Trimming took off 5 bases at V and 4 bases at J, with 14 bases between the two ends. Germline V CDR1 and CDR2: SQVTM, ANQGSEA. The CDR3 spans 13 residues. The CDR3 DNA reads as TGCAGCGTTCGGCTACAGGAAGGCACTGAAGCTTTCTTT. This encodes CSVRLQEGTEAFF.

A remark on this clone: One base away lies a much larger clone, so this may be a sequencing read error. The rearrangement joins TRBV5-6 to TRBJ1-1; D unresolved. This CDR3 is 13 amino acids long. In germline, CDR1 is SGHDT, CDR2 YYEEEE. V was clipped by 2 bases and J by 4 bases, with 9 bases between them. The CDR3 nucleotides read TGTGCCAGCAGCTTCAGGATGAGCACTGAAGCTTTCTTT. It is translated as CASSFRMSTEAFF. Complete variable domain (other parts from reference TRBV5-6 and TRBJ1-1): DAGVTQSPTHLIKTRGQQVTLRCSPKSGHDTVSWYQQALGQGPQFIFQYYEEEERQRGNFPDRFSGHQFPNYSSELNVNALLLGDSALYLCASSFRMSTEAFFGQGTRLTVV.

This chain uses TRBV5-1 with TRBJ2-7; no reliable D call. Trimming took off 0 bases at V and 6 bases at J, with 10 bases between the two ends. Looked up from germline, CDR1 is SGHRS and CDR2 is YFSETQ. The length of the CDR3 is 13 residues. As DNA, the CDR3 is TGCGCCAGCAGCTTGGCCTCGTTCGGCGAGCAGTACTTC. Its protein product is CASSLASFGEQYF. The full variable domain, in which reference TRBV5-1 and TRBJ2-7 provide the parts outside the CDR3, is KAGVTQTPRYLIKTRGQQVTLSCSPISGHRSVSWYQQTPGQGLQFLFEYFSETQRNKGNFPGRFSGRQFSNSRSEMNVSTLELGDSALYLCASSLASFGEQYFGPGTRLTVT.

V gene TRBV9 combines with J gene TRBJ2-3, with 10 bases that match TRBD1. Germline V gene sequence: CDR1 SGDLS, CDR2 YYNGEE. J was trimmed by 5 bases and V by 7 bases; bases with no gene match: 7. The CDR3 sequence is 14 residues long. The CDR3: CASQRTGGLDTQYF. The CDR3 DNA sequence: TGTGCCAGCCAAAGGACAGGGGGTCTAGATACGCAGTATTTT.

The V and J genes are TRBV6-5 and TRBJ2-5; weak D call: TRBD1 (5 bases). V gave up 2 bases and J gave up 2 bases, with 9 bases separating them. There are 14 residues in the CDR3. Germline loops: CDR1 MNHEY, CDR2 SVGAGI. The CDR3 region is CASSYQGIQETQYF. The CDR3 DNA follows: TGTGCCAGCAGTTACCAGGGAATACAAGAGACCCAGTACTTC.

The chain combines TRBV24-1 with TRBJ2-7; D possibly corresponds to TRBD2 (6 bases). Germline V gene lookup returns CDR1 KGHDR and CDR2 SFDVKD. The CDR3 consists of 14 residues. V was clipped by 12 bases and J by 0 bases, with 17 bases between them. The CDR3 region is CASAFARDSYEQYF. CDR3 sequence (DNA): TGTGCCTCTGCCTTCGCGCGGGACTCCTACGAGCAGTACTTC.

This clone was seen ten or more times. The chain joins TRBV11-2 to TRBJ1-5, with TRBD1 matching 7 bases. J gave up 6 bases and V 1 base, and 0 bases lay outside the gene matches. This CDR3 has 13 amino acids. The V gene's germline CDR1 is SGHAT and CDR2 FQNNGV. This chain's CDR3 is CASSLAGGQPQHF. As DNA, the CDR3 is TGTGCCAGCAGCTTAGCAGGGGGTCAGCCCCAGCATTTT.

The table lists this clone with a count of one. The chain links TRBV5-1 to TRBJ2-1; 7 bases map to TRBD2. Germline CDR1 is SGHRS and CDR2 is YFSETQ. J was trimmed by 5 bases and V by 0 bases; bases with no gene match: 2. The CDR3 sequence is 14 residues long. The CDR3 DNA follows: TGCGCCAGCAGCTTGGGGCTAGCGGACAATGAGCAGTTCTTC. Translation: CASSLGLADNEQFF. The full variable domain, with the rest looked up from reference TRBV5-1 and TRBJ2-1, is KAGVTQTPRYLIKTRGQQVTLSCSPISGHRSVSWYQQTPGQGLQFLFEYFSETQRNKGNFPGRFSGRQFSNSRSEMNVSTLELGDSALYLCASSLGLADNEQFFGPGTRLTVL.

This clone was counted once. This chain joins TRBV12-5 and TRBJ2-2; 12 nucleotides line up with TRBD2. This CDR3 contains 20 residues. From germline, CDR1 is LGHNT and CDR2 FRNRAP. The J segment lost 2 bases and the V segment lost 0 bases, leaving 10 bases of the junction unmatched. Here the CDR3 reads CASGLVPPGLAGFNTGELFF. CDR3 sequence (DNA): TGTGCTAGTGGTTTGGTACCCCCAGGACTAGCGGGATTTAACACCGGGGAGCTGTTTTTT.

The gene calls are TRBV6-1 and TRBJ2-7, with 7 positions matching TRBD2. There are 14 residues in the CDR3. The ends lost 2 bases at V and 3 bases at J; junction bases unmatched: 4. Germline CDR1 and CDR2: MNHNS and SASEGT. The CDR3 sequence: CASSEIGGIYEQYF. DNA for the CDR3: TGTGCCAGCAGTGAAATCGGGGGGATCTACGAGCAGTACTTC.

The rearrangement links TRBV12-3 or TRBV12-4 to TRBJ2-1; D not certain. Trimming left V 5 bases short and J 5 bases short, with 7 bases between. The CDR3 consists of 12 residues. Here the CDR3 DNA reads TGTGCCAGCAGTCCCGGTAACAATGAGCAGTTCTTC. Its protein is CASSPGNNEQFF.

This clone has just one count. The genes are TRBV5-4 and TRBJ1-2; D remains unclear. Germline V gives CDR1 SGHNT, CDR2 YYREEE (reference sequence). V was pared by 5 bases and J by 2 bases, with 10 bases between. This CDR3 is built from 13 residues. CDR3 bases: TGTGCCAGCAGTTCGGGAAAAAACTATGGCTACACCTTC. The encoded protein is CASSSGKNYGYTF.

J is TRBJ2-2 and V is TRBV30; TRBD2 matches at 10 bases. V lost 1 base, J lost 7 bases, and 6 bases stayed unmatched. This CDR3 comprises 15 residues. The germline V gene encodes CDR1 GTSNPN and CDR2 SVGIG (reference sequence). The CDR3 DNA is TGTGCCTGGAGTGCGCCTAGCGGGAGAATCGGGGAGCTGTTTTTT. Its protein is CAWSAPSGRIGELFF.

The chain combines TRBV6-5 with TRBJ1-3, with D unclear. The V end was cut by 6 bases, the J end by 0 bases, with 12 bases between. This CDR3 has 15 residues. From germline, CDR1 is MNHEY and CDR2 SVGAGI. The CDR3 nucleotides read TGTGCCAGCAGCGCCACAGCTACCTCTGGAAACACCATATATTTT. This translates into CASSATATSGNTIYF.

The rearrangement links TRBV4-3 to TRBJ1-5; TRBD1 aligns across 8 bases. CDR3 length: 20 amino acids. Germline-derived CDR1 and CDR2 are LGHNA and YSLEER. V lost 0 bases to trimming and J lost 0 bases; unmatched junction nucleotides: 13. CDR3 DNA: TGCGCCAGCAGCCAAGATCTCTTTCCAGGGGGCGCGTCTAGCAATCAGCCCCAGCATTTT. Its translation: CASSQDLFPGGASSNQPQHF.